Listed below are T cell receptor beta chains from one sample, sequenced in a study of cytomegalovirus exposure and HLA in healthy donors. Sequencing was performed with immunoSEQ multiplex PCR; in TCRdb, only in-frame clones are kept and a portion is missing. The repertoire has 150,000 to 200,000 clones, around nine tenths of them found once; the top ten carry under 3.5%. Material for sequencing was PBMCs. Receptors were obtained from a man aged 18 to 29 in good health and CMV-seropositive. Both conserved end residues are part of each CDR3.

CDR3aa: CASSSRTGQETQYF; v_gene: TRBV13; j_gene: TRBJ2-5
CDR3aa: CASSGGHQREHGYTF; v_gene: TRBV9; j_gene: TRBJ1-2
CDR3aa: CASSSAENTEAFF; v_gene: TRBV6-6; j_gene: TRBJ1-1
CDR3aa: CASSGPHNEQFF; v_gene: TRBV6-5; j_gene: TRBJ2-1
CDR3aa: CASSLLAGGLYNEQFF; v_gene: TRBV9; j_gene: TRBJ2-1
CDR3aa: CASSQSPSGQSNQPQHF; v_gene: TRBV4-1; j_gene: TRBJ1-5
CDR3aa: CASSGEVSFDEQFF; v_gene: TRBV5-1; j_gene: TRBJ2-1
CDR3aa: CAWRRQGYNQPQHF; v_gene: TRBV30; j_gene: TRBJ1-5
CDR3aa: CASSLREGTGSPLHF; v_gene: TRBV5-1; j_gene: TRBJ1-6
CDR3aa: CASIRFGSQDRDEGRDYNEQFF; v_gene: TRBV9; j_gene: TRBJ2-1
CDR3aa: CASSRRQGTGYNEQFF; v_gene: TRBV7-6; j_gene: TRBJ2-1
CDR3aa: CASSSGDVQPGELFF; v_gene: TRBV5-1; j_gene: TRBJ2-2
CDR3aa: CASSSQGAGYEQYF; v_gene: TRBV7-9; j_gene: TRBJ2-7
CDR3aa: CASSSAQGSYEQYF; v_gene: TRBV18; j_gene: TRBJ2-7
CDR3aa: CASGRDPLNTEAFF; v_gene: TRBV6-5; j_gene: TRBJ1-1
CDR3aa: CASSLYGNRALNQPQHF; v_gene: TRBV7-2; j_gene: TRBJ1-5
CDR3aa: CASSPGQFNTEAFF; v_gene: TRBV27; j_gene: TRBJ1-1
CDR3aa: CSVVLFAGGYQETQYF; v_gene: TRBV29-1; j_gene: TRBJ2-5
CDR3aa: CASSREAGGRYEQYF; v_gene: TRBV4-3; j_gene: TRBJ2-7
CDR3aa: CASSYSGPGGQPQHF; v_gene: TRBV6-5; j_gene: TRBJ1-5
CDR3aa: CASSPDGLKNIQYF; v_gene: TRBV6-6; j_gene: TRBJ2-4
CDR3aa: CASSLPRDISNQPQHF; v_gene: TRBV9; j_gene: TRBJ1-5
CDR3aa: CASSVDLDRDAFF; v_gene: TRBV9; j_gene: TRBJ1-1
CDR3aa: CASSWGGNRTDTQYF; v_gene: TRBV5-1; j_gene: TRBJ2-3
CDR3aa: CASRLAGAAYEQYF; v_gene: TRBV27; j_gene: TRBJ2-7
CDR3aa: CASSLRGTSMDTQYF; v_gene: TRBV7-3; j_gene: TRBJ2-3
CDR3aa: CASSTRTDNYNEQFF; v_gene: TRBV19; j_gene: TRBJ2-1
CDR3aa: CASSQGASTDTQYF; v_gene: TRBV4-1; j_gene: TRBJ2-3
CDR3aa: CASSLEGLAANTGELFF; v_gene: TRBV5-1; j_gene: TRBJ2-2
CDR3aa: CASSLLAGGTYEQYF; v_gene: TRBV7-2; j_gene: TRBJ2-7
CDR3aa: CASSSQAGSDTQYF; v_gene: TRBV7-2; j_gene: TRBJ2-3
CDR3aa: CASSVVAGGTDTQYF; v_gene: TRBV9; j_gene: TRBJ2-3
CDR3aa: CASSLWDKDEAFF; v_gene: TRBV5-5; j_gene: TRBJ1-1
CDR3aa: CASSPSGGPTDTQYF; v_gene: TRBV28; j_gene: TRBJ2-3
CDR3aa: CASSAYRGSGNTIYF; v_gene: TRBV9; j_gene: TRBJ1-3
CDR3aa: CASSASLAGPQETQYF; v_gene: TRBV6-1; j_gene: TRBJ2-5
CDR3aa: CASSVGQGTYEQYF; v_gene: TRBV9; j_gene: TRBJ2-7
CDR3aa: CASSTSGGARETQYF; v_gene: TRBV6-6; j_gene: TRBJ2-5
CDR3aa: CASSSQGDQPQHF; v_gene: TRBV7-9; j_gene: TRBJ1-5
CDR3aa: CASRQGPATYGYTF; v_gene: TRBV6-5; j_gene: TRBJ1-2
CDR3aa: CAIAESAVSGSLTDTQYF; v_gene: TRBV10-3; j_gene: TRBJ2-3
CDR3aa: CAISDSQRLNTEAFF; v_gene: TRBV10-3; j_gene: TRBJ1-1
CDR3aa: CASSLWTSTQETQYF; v_gene: TRBV28; j_gene: TRBJ2-5
CDR3aa: CASSGRQGAKNIQYF; v_gene: TRBV2; j_gene: TRBJ2-4
CDR3aa: CASRLTSGFYNEQFF; v_gene: TRBV11-2; j_gene: TRBJ2-1
CDR3aa: CASSARDSTSGGTQYF; v_gene: TRBV7-2; j_gene: TRBJ2-3
CDR3aa: CASSYRFMASAFF; v_gene: TRBV6-5; j_gene: TRBJ1-1
CDR3aa: CASSGHRDRASQGPDEQYF; v_gene: TRBV4-3; j_gene: TRBJ2-7
CDR3aa: CASSVYGQETQYF; v_gene: TRBV7-2; j_gene: TRBJ2-5
CDR3aa: CASSFPGVETQYF; v_gene: TRBV18; j_gene: TRBJ2-5
CDR3aa: CASSPLGAGTNYGYTF; v_gene: TRBV4-3; j_gene: TRBJ1-2
CDR3aa: CASRRENEQFF; v_gene: TRBV5-6; j_gene: TRBJ2-1
CDR3aa: CASTPLLSYTF; v_gene: TRBV10-1; j_gene: TRBJ1-2
CDR3aa: CASSPRTGQGSYEQYF; v_gene: TRBV7-8; j_gene: TRBJ2-7
CDR3aa: CASSYFGAGTDTQYF; v_gene: TRBV6-5; j_gene: TRBJ2-3